The TCR beta chain under discussion was sequenced for a study of T cell responses to AZD1222 COVID-19 vaccine. CDR3 length: 14 amino acids. Germline V gene sequence: CDR1 LNHNV, CDR2 YYDKDF (reference sequence). With 0 bases removed from V and 8 bases from J, the gap between germline ends came to 11 bases. Study outcomes and limitations: In a largely white British group with more females than males, clonal diversity was possibly underestimated. Variant regions that are unmutated are reportedly the target of nearly half of spike-specific TCRs.

Of note for this clone: Its antigen is as yet unknown.

Only in-frame clones appear in the TCRdb table, and some are missing; sequencing was by immunoSEQ multiplex PCR. The sample shows some 110,000 clones, about 90% of them seen only once. Sequencing used peripheral blood, obtained on day 0 of AZD1222 vaccination. This chain joins TRBV15 and TRBJ1-3, with a possible D match to TRBD1 (5 bases). The sequence was obtained from an adult in good health. The CDR3 DNA follows: TGTGCCACCAGCAGAGATCGCCAGGGAGACACCATATATTTT. As protein: CATSRDRQGDTIYF.